These 24 T cell receptor beta chains originate from one sample sequenced in a study of molecular identifiers for immune sequencing clone quantification. Using its own MiXCR run on the PCR reads, TCRdb lists one record per CDR3 protein. The repertoire holds hundreds of thousands of distinct CDR3 sequences, with about 25% as singletons. Sequencing used naive CD8+ T cells from blood, with Jurkat cell RNA spiked in. The subset denotes: FACS-sorted CD8+CD4-CCR7+CD45RA+ naive T cells. The receptors originated from a human donor in good health. Some libraries in this study had Jurkat cell RNA spiked in.

This clonotype was found many times. The J gene is TRBJ2-1, the V gene TRBV24-1; D not certain. The CDR3 has 12 amino acids. V lost 10 bases, J lost 0 bases, and 6 bases lay in between. The germline gives CDR1 KGHDR, CDR2 SFDVKD. The DNA for the CDR3 is TGTGCCACGCAGAGCTCCTACAATGAGCAGTTCTTC. Translating it yields CATQSSYNEQFF.

This clonotype was counted many times. The V gene is TRBV19, the J gene TRBJ2-1; 7 bases fit TRBD1. The CDR3 has 16 residues. The junction had 11 bases not matched to a gene; V was cut back by 3 bases and J by 6 bases. Germline-derived CDR1 and CDR2 are LNHDA and SQIVND (reference sequence). The CDR3 nucleotides read TGTGCCAGTAGTATCGGTGGTAGGGGGCGCCCCAATGAGCAGTTCTTC. Amino acids: CASSIGGRGRPNEQFF.

This clonotype has at least ten counts. The gene calls are TRBV12-3 or TRBV12-4 and TRBJ1-4; 10 nucleotides match TRBD1. The CDR3 totals 14 residues. V gave up 5 bases and J gave up 8 bases; unmatched junction bases: 5. CDR3 sequence (DNA): TGTGCCAGCAGTCTTGACAGGGGGCAGGAAAAACTGTTTTTT. Translated, it gives CASSLDRGQEKLFF.

Concerning this clonotype: One base away lies a much larger clone, so this may be a sequencing read error. The V call is TRBV4-3, the J call TRBJ2-2; TRBD1 is a possible D gene (7 bases). The CDR3 sequence is 20 residues long. The germline gives CDR1 LGHNA, CDR2 YSLEER. CDR3 region: CARSQDLLLAGGSETGELFF. The CDR3 DNA sequence: TGCGCCAGGAGCCAAGATCTACTACTGGCAGGGGGGTCGGAGACCGGGGAGCTGTTTTTT.

Points on this clonotype: A read error may explain this, as a much larger clone is one base away. Lacking the conserved final phenylalanine or tryptophan, this CDR3 likely reflects a read error. The V call is TRBV5-3, the J call TRBJ1-4; TRBD1 is a possible D gene (5 bases). TRBV5-3 is assigned to the ORF class and has an uncertain function. The CDR3 has 15 amino acids. Here the CDR3 DNA reads TGTGCCAGCAGCTGGGACGCGGCAACTAATGAAAAACTGTTTCTT. Translated, it gives CASSWDAATNEKLFL.

This chain joins TRBV6-5 and TRBJ2-1, with a possible D match to TRBD2 (6 bases). V was trimmed by 2 bases and J by 9 bases, leaving 11 bases between them. CDR1 MNHEY and CDR2 SVGAGI come from the germline V gene. The CDR3 totals 13 residues. CDR3 in DNA: TGTGCCAGCAGTTACGCATTAGCGGTTGAGCAGTTCTTC. Its protein product is CASSYALAVEQFF.

V is TRBV20-1 and J is TRBJ2-7; a possible D gene is TRBD1 (5 bases). Germline CDR1 and CDR2: DFQATT and SNEGSKA (reference sequence). The CDR3 spans 15 residues. V shed 2 bases and J shed 3 bases, with 17 bases lying between them. The CDR3 DNA sequence: TGCAGTGCTAGAAGGGATCCGGGCACAGGCTACGAGCAGTACTTC. It codes for CSARRDPGTGYEQYF.

This clonotype was detected ten times or more. This sequence joins TRBV28 and TRBJ1-4; D is uncertain. This CDR3 is built from 15 residues. Germline V gives CDR1 MDHEN, CDR2 SYDVKM. V dropped 4 bases and J dropped 7 bases, with 16 bases sitting between them. CDR3 sequence reads: CASSSLRGLVEKLFF. CDR3 nucleotides: TGTGCCAGCAGTTCGCTCCGTGGGTTGGTTGAAAAACTGTTTTTT.

This clonotype was counted a few times. As DNA, the CDR3 is TGCGCCAGCAGCCAAGATCGGACTAGCGGGGGGGTATCCTACAATGAGCAGTTCTTC. This codes for CASSQDRTSGGVSYNEQFF. The V gene is TRBV4-3, the J gene TRBJ2-1, with TRBD2 identical over 15 bases. Germline V gene lookup returns CDR1 LGHNA and CDR2 YSLEER. The CDR3 has 19 amino acids. With V trimmed by 0 bases and J by 1 base, 4 bases remained unmatched.

The J gene is TRBJ2-2, the V gene TRBV10-3, with D unclear. The CDR3 totals 12 residues. The ends were cut back, 11 bases at V and 4 bases at J, with 11 bases in the middle. Germline CDR1 and CDR2: ENHRY and SYGVKD. The CDR3 spells CAVKDGTGELFF. CDR3 coding DNA: TGTGCCGTAAAGGATGGCACCGGGGAGCTGTTTTTT.

On this clonotype: A clone one base away is much larger, so this may be a read error. The V and J genes are TRBV7-9 and TRBJ2-3, with 10 bases matching TRBD1. The CDR3 loop spans 15 amino acids. CDR1 SEHNR and CDR2 FQNEAQ come from the germline V gene (reference sequence). Trimming cost V 5 bases and J 4 bases; bases outside gene matches: 6. Written as DNA, the CDR3 is TGTGCCAGCAGCGGGGCGACAGGGGGCCCAGATACGCAGTATTTT. It is translated as CASSGATGGPDTQYF.

Many counts were recorded for this clonotype. DNA for the CDR3: TGTGCCAGCAGCCCACCATCCCACTACGAGCAGTACTTC. It yields the protein CASSPPSHYEQYF. The chain recombines TRBV7-2 with TRBJ2-7; no reliable D call. The CDR3 contains 13 residues. Trimming took 5 bases from V and 3 from J, leaving 11 bases between them. Germline CDR1 reads SGHTA; CDR2 reads FQGNSA.

This clonotype was detected only a few times. CDR3 bases: TGTTCCACGGGGGGACAGATGCAAGAGACCCAGTACTTC. The encoded protein is CSTGGQMQETQYF. The V gene is TRBV7-9, the J gene TRBJ2-5, with D perhaps being TRBD1 or TRBD2 (7 bases each). Germline CDR1 SEHNR, CDR2 FQNEAQ (reference sequence). This CDR3 region has 13 residues.

There are many counts of this clonotype. This chain uses TRBV29-1 with TRBJ2-3, with D tentatively TRBD1 (6 bases). The CDR3 runs 14 residues. Germline loops: CDR1 SQVTM, CDR2 ANQGSEA. V gave up 7 bases and J gave up 0 bases, with 14 bases separating them. The CDR3 coding sequence is TGCAGCGGCTTAGGGACAACTAGCACAGATACGCAGTATTTT. Amino acids: CSGLGTTSTDTQYF.

This clonotype showed up just a few times. Given a much more abundant clone one base away, this may be a read error. V and J are TRBV7-2 and TRBJ1-5; tentative D call: TRBD1 (5 bases). Germline V lookup: CDR1 SGHTA, CDR2 FQGNSA. CDR3 size: 14 residues. The CDR3 here is CASSLDNSNPPQHF. Here the CDR3 DNA reads TGTGCCAGCAGCTTGGACAATAGCAATCCGCCCCAGCATTTT.

The genes are TRBV5-1 and TRBJ2-5, with D possibly matching TRBD1 (5 bases). The V gene's germline CDR1 is SGHRS and CDR2 YFSETQ. Trimming took off 0 bases at V and 0 bases at J, with 9 bases between the two ends. This CDR3 comprises 15 residues. This CDR3 is CASSLAQGYQETQYF. DNA for the CDR3: TGCGCCAGCAGCTTGGCGCAGGGCTACCAAGAGACCCAGTACTTC.

In its sample, this clonotype was seen a few times. The V and J genes are TRBV2 and TRBJ1-2, with 9 nucleotides matching TRBD1. This CDR3 spans 15 amino acids. Germline V gene lookup returns CDR1 SNHLY and CDR2 FYNNEI. The J segment lost 3 bases and the V segment lost 7 bases, leaving 9 bases of the junction unmatched. CDR3 nucleotides: TGTGCCAGCACCGGGGGGACAGGGAGGGACTATGGCTACACCTTC. Translation gives CASTGGTGRDYGYTF.

This clonotype has only a few counts. V and J are TRBV6-6 and TRBJ1-1, with TRBD1 as a possible D gene (6 bases). Germline-derived CDR1 and CDR2 are MNHNY and SVGAGI (reference sequence). This CDR3 contains 13 residues. V was clipped by 5 bases and J by 5 bases, with 12 bases between them. Here the CDR3 DNA reads TGTGCCAGCAGTGGAGGGGGTAAAACTGAAGCTTTCTTT. It codes for CASSGGGKTEAFF.

V usage is TRBV27 and J usage is TRBJ1-2; 7 positions agree with TRBD1. This CDR3 region has 14 residues. The germline CDR1 and CDR2 sequences are MNHEY and SMNVEV (reference sequence). V shed 2 bases and J 5 bases; nucleotides not matched to a gene: 5. The chain's CDR3 is CASSLEGGAYGYTF. Here the CDR3 DNA reads TGTGCCAGCAGTTTAGAAGGGGGCGCGTATGGCTACACCTTC.

This clonotype was seen a handful of times. The chain couples TRBV4-1 to TRBJ2-1; no definite D call. CDR1 is MGHRA and CDR2 is YSYEKL in the germline V gene. The V and J ends lost 0 bases and 4 bases respectively, with 7 bases between them. The CDR3 totals 14 residues. CDR3 DNA: TGCGCCAGCAGCCAAGAGCCTCGTTACAATGAGCAGTTCTTC. Translating it yields CASSQEPRYNEQFF.

This clonotype was recorded at least ten times. This chain links TRBV12-3 or TRBV12-4 with TRBJ1-6; no clear D. V gave up 1 base and J gave up 7 bases, with 5 bases separating them. The CDR3 is made up of 13 amino acids. In DNA, the CDR3 is TGTGCCAGCAGTTTAGGGGGAAATTCACCCCTCCACTTT. Protein: CASSLGGNSPLHF.

The chain recombines TRBV19 with TRBJ1-6; TRBD1 aligns across 7 bases. Germline values: CDR1 LNHDA, CDR2 SQIVND (reference sequence). V gave up 3 bases and J gave up 10 bases; unmatched junction bases: 6. CDR3 length: 14 amino acids. CDR3 sequence reads: CASSIGTVSSPLHF. The CDR3 nucleotides are TGTGCCAGTAGTATTGGGACAGTCTCCTCACCCCTCCACTTT. The whole variable domain, filled in from reference TRBV19 and TRBJ1-6, reads DGGITQSPKYLFRKEGQNVTLSCEQNLNHDAMYWYRQDPGQGLRLIYYSQIVNDFQKGDIAEGYSVSREKKESFPLTVTSAQKNPTAFYLCASSIGTVSSPLHFGNGTRLTVT.

The sample holds many counts of this clonotype. CDR3 in DNA: TGTGCCAGCTTAGAAGCGGGGATCGACACCGGGGAGCTGTTTTTT. Protein: CASLEAGIDTGELFF. This chain links TRBV7-9 with TRBJ2-2, with 7 bases lining up with TRBD2. CDR1 is SEHNR and CDR2 is FQNEAQ in the germline V gene (reference sequence). The CDR3 is 15 amino acids. With 8 bases clipped from V and 3 bases from J, the junction kept 9 bases outside the gene matches.

This clonotype was recorded many times. The chain joins TRBV7-2 to TRBJ2-7; tentative D call: TRBD1 (5 bases). The V end lost 4 bases, the J end lost 2 bases, and 15 bases lay between the germline ends. The length of the CDR3 is 15 residues. From germline, CDR1 is SGHTA and CDR2 FQGNSA. The CDR3 DNA reads TGTGCCAGCAGCTCTCCCCCCCAGGGTACCTACGAGCAGTACTTC. This encodes CASSSPPQGTYEQYF.